This T cell receptor (beta chain) stems from a study of cytomegalovirus exposure and HLA in healthy donors (dated by TCRdb to 2016 to 2017). Regarding the study in general: An earlier analysis of roughly 570 of the donors reported about 280 Gb of sequence data and 117 million unique TCR beta sequences obtained from about 179 million T cells. To decide whether each TCR beta V gene segment behaved as functional or pseudogenic, an earlier analysis of 587 of the donors relied on high-throughput TCR beta sequencing. Of the roughly 400 genotyped donors, 81% were placed in the genetic ancestry cluster associated with self-reported Caucasian donors. The number of donors typed differed by locus, with about 629-630 for A, B, C, DRB1 and DQB1, about 500 for DQA1, 600 to 610 for DPA1, and about 450 for DPB1. HLA typing covered class I and class II loci at four-digit resolution. To predict cytomegalovirus infection status, the study brought together high-throughput TCR immunosequencing, statistical association of individual TCRs with disease status, and machine learning. The study used immunosequencing to profile the T cell repertoires of 670 or so subjects and linked those repertoires to cytomegalovirus serostatus. The study aimed to test whether cataloging public T cell receptors could reveal signatures of past pathogen exposure. All discovery cohort repertoires had been generated on a single sequencing platform. A later analysis re-examined previously published TCR beta repertoires from roughly 650 donors and added high-resolution HLA genotyping to investigate patterns of TCR occurrence. Along with the roughly 700-subject first cohort, a separate validation cohort of some 130 different subjects was used. Among around 400 genotyped donors of the cohort, an average of around 250,000 unique TCR beta nucleotide sequences was sequenced per donor, of which approximately 19% were non-productive. A later genetic analysis took genome-wide SNP genotypes for about 65% of the roughly 670 donors and used that subset as a discovery cohort. Approximately 310 gigabases of sequencing data and 70 million to 85 million unique TCR sequences were included in an early release covering roughly 600 HLA-typed donors. Donor age, sex, ethnicity and CMV serostatus were collected together with the repertoire data. Roughly 5 DR-DQ haplotypes were handled as single units for association and clustering, since linkage in the cohort was strong. Rather than using new phenotypic data, the later analysis identified candidate immune exposures from TCR beta sequences and from how often those sequences occurred across donors.

The receptor library was made with the immunoSEQ multiplex PCR assay. For the multiplex PCR, a mixture combining 60 forward primers for TCR Vbeta segments and 13 reverse primers for TCR Jbeta segments was used. The CDR3 region of rearranged TCR beta genes was amplified from genomic DNA by a multiplex PCR assay. The Illumina HiSeq System was used to sequence the amplified TCR beta libraries as 87-base-pair reads. Processing in the source paper ran as follows. A later analysis tallied 75 million to 95 million unique TCR beta chains across the 666 repertoires, and about 12 million of those chains were shared by two or more donors. Raw reads were error-corrected and collapsed into unique sequences by a nearest-neighbor algorithm in which closely related sequences were merged to remove PCR and sequencing errors. Alignment of CDR3 sequences to IMGT reference sequences was used to assign V, D and J gene segments. For a sequence to be retained, at least a six-nucleotide match to both a V gene segment and a J gene segment was required. A rearrangement was called productive if the CDR3 had no stop codons and remained in frame with V and J, and every other rearrangement was called non-productive. Following IMGT convention, CDR3 was defined as the stretch from the second conserved V-encoded cysteine to the conserved J-encoded phenylalanine. The earlier analysis of 500 to 600 of the donors excluded sequences that lacked an unambiguous match to a single V gene segment. An earlier analysis of about 600 of the donors called V segments functional above 56.7% productive rearrangements and segregating when the between-donor standard deviation exceeded 5%. A statistical classification framework was developed to diagnose cytomegalovirus status using the catalog of TCR beta chain sequences. V and J gene assignment, in a later analysis, came from comparing TCR nucleotide sequences with IMGT/GENE-DB human TR gene sequences. A later analysis assigned CDR3 sequences and most-parsimonious VDJ recombination scenarios with the TCRdist pipeline. A later analysis defined each TCR beta chain by its CDR3 amino acid sequence plus V-gene family, and excluded reads lacking a unique V-gene family. As a way to deal with suspected cross-contamination and a sequencing artifact, a later analysis dropped roughly 600 nucleotide sequences that were highly shared and had low generation probability. In a later analysis, a clonal expansion index for each public chain was calculated from normalized within-repertoire ranks of inferred template counts. A later analysis computed generation probabilities with a VDJ recombination model fitted to out-of-frame rearrangements, and checked the results against IGoR. A later analysis scored TCR-TCR, TCR-HLA and TCR-CMV co-occurrence with hypergeometric tests, applying a repertoire-size bias correction to TCR pairs. A later analysis estimated false discovery rates by permuting HLA or CMV assignments 20 times. In a later analysis, co-occurring TCRs were grouped with DBSCAN, and TCRdist sequence similarity was added when clustering was performed within HLA-allele-positive subsets. Co-occurrence clustering excluded repertoires with fewer than 30,000 or more than 120,000 public chains, plus five with anomalous nucleotide sharing. TCRdb stores this immuneACCESS table with in-frame sequences only. Part of the clones is absent; in the studies checked, under half of the shortfall reflects unresolved V genes, and no reason is known for the rest. Clone size and V and J calls were adopted from that table, with D and trimming inferred from the DNA. Present in this sample are fewer than 200,000 clones, approximately 75% of which were seen just once. The ten largest clones take up over 1.2% of the sample.

The cohort consisted of some 730 healthy bone marrow donors. All cohort members were sampled while nominally healthy, although unrecorded immune exposures were likely present. The donor was CMV seronegative and belonged to the group of around 350 seronegative cohort members. A peripheral blood sample was provided by each donor, and peripheral blood mononuclear cells were used for TCR beta sequencing. The Qiagen DNeasy Blood Extraction Kit was used to extract genomic DNA from the blood cell samples. Here is what the overall study found, with its caveats: The sequencing pipeline was judged likely to have produced a cluster of highly shared sequence variants as a technical artifact. In a later analysis, several top co-occurrence clusters were reported to appear linked to parvovirus B19, influenza, CMV and Epstein-Barr virus. The cohort was sequenced for TCR beta chains only, and without alpha or paired-chain data the features that could be detected were limited. According to the authors, the approach could potentially be generalized to other disease states and immunological phenotypes. The only immune exposure information available for the cohort was CMV serostatus. Strong co-occurrence of HLA alleles, especially DR and DQ, made assigning TCR associations to individual alleles difficult. A further reported finding was that TCR beta sequences accurately predicted the HLA-A and HLA-B alleles for most subjects in the first cohort. The classifier was reported to diagnose cytomegalovirus status with high specificity and sensitivity in both the original cohort and the validation cohort. A later analysis found that HLA-associated TCR beta chains were more clonally expanded and had lower generation probabilities than equally common non-associated chains. In an earlier analysis of fewer than 700 of the donors, most TCR beta V segments appeared in productive rearrangements about 90% or about 30% of the time, broadly matching IMGT annotations. In vitro tests confirmed that a few of the cytomegalovirus-associated TCR beta chains recognize cytomegalovirus antigens. In a later analysis, the rate of TCR association differed among HLA loci, with DRB1 alleles having the most associated TCRs and HLA-C alleles having the fewest. V-gene and J-gene trimming of TCR beta chains was associated with a missense DCLRE1C variant in a later genetic analysis, and the association was replicated in an independent cohort. Sequencing depth was assumed to be roughly uniform across donors in the presence/absence analyses, though that assumption may not hold. A total of fewer than 200 TCR beta chains were listed by the study as associated with cytomegalovirus. A later analysis associated some 17,000 TCR beta sequences with specific HLA alleles at a false discovery rate of 0.05. According to a later genetic analysis, donors in an Asian-associated ancestry cluster had fewer N-insertions in productive TCRs than the roughly 700-donor mean. Correlated functional status among segregating V segments might reflect linkage disequilibrium, but an unknown experimental factor could not be ruled out. Because some donors lacked HLA typing at each locus, the association tests relied only on the typed subset. Some IMGT-functional V segments, including TRBV6-2 and TRBV6-3, could not be told apart with the 87-base-pair reads, so those segments were excluded. Because counts were too low, roughly 17 rarely observed V segments, including chromosome 9 orphons, were left out of the earlier analysis of some 600 of the donors. A later analysis found that most CMV-associated TCR beta chains appeared HLA-restricted, with HLA associations seemingly driven largely by CMV exposure. Most TCR sequences were observed very rarely across donors, whereas some public TCRs were present in many individuals.

The germline V gene yields MDHEN for CDR1 and SYDVKM for CDR2. Trimming accounts for 5 bases at V and 3 bases at J, while the number of junction bases matched to no gene is 6. Reading from cysteine to phenylalanine, the CDR3 counts 14 amino acids. Only the CDR3 region is kept as DNA, spanning 42 bases read in frame from base 1. This clone came up a few times. Its antigen remains undetermined. No much larger clonotype is one base removed from it; base qualities were not supplied. This receptor was taken from a girl aged 5 to 17 in good health and CMV-seronegative. Sample: PBMCs. The chain is assembled from TRBV28 and TRBJ1-1; a stretch of 7 junction bases matches TRBD1. CDR3 sequence: CASSMTGSDTEAFF. The sequence in DNA is TGTGCCAGCAGTATGACAGGGTCTGACACTGAAGCTTTCTTT.